This T cell receptor beta chain was recorded in a study of shared clonotypes between healthy human individuals. Across the whole study: The donors, two women and a few men, were aged 18 to 49.

Donors, without exception, were Caucasian adults residing in Nashville, Tennessee. Whole-study findings and limits: There were few donors, and this limited the genetic and exposure-history diversity represented.

Assay: immunoSEQ multiplex PCR; the TCRdb copy retains only in-frame clones and omits some. This sample has about 1 million clones, with about 74% found just once. Turning to this clone: Its matching antigen is unknown.

V lost 4 bases, J lost 8 bases, and 9 bases lay in between. Germline assignment: CDR1 SGDLS and CDR2 YYNGEE. CDR3 length: 12 residues. The J gene is TRBJ1-4, the V gene TRBV9; D gene ambiguous. The receptor's source is a man between 18 and 35 years old in good health. Sequenced input: memory CD4+ T cells sorted from blood. Subset: CD45RA-negative fraction. The CDR3 protein is CASSLEGEKLFF. The CDR3 bases are TGTGCCAGCAGCCTAGAGGGAGAAAAACTGTTTTTT.